Below are 15 T cell receptor beta chains sequenced from a single sample in a study of T-cell reconstitution after alpha-beta-depleted transplantation in children. Unique molecular identifiers were incorporated during preparation of the TCRbeta library. One entry per CDR3 protein results from TCRdb running MiXCR on the PCR reads. The sample shows around 300,000 distinct CDR3 sequences, 11% of them seen only once. The source was peripheral blood, collected 180 days after TCRalphabeta/CD19-depleted stem cell transplant. These receptors were obtained from a male patient aged 2-15 years who had a stem cell transplant for chronic granulomatous disease, so the T cells may come from the graft donor.

This clonotype was counted ten times or more. The chain is built from TRBV7-8 and TRBJ2-1; TRBD2 matches 12 bases. Germline V gene lookup returns CDR1 SGHVS and CDR2 FQNEAQ. Germline trimming cut 5 bases from V and 4 bases from J; bases unmatched to any gene: 12. The CDR3 totals 18 residues. In nucleotides, the CDR3 is TGTGCCAGCAGCGTGACGACTAGCGGGGGCCCTTTGTACAATGAGCAGTTCTTC. Translating it yields CASSVTTSGGPLYNEQFF. Filled out from reference TRBV7-8 and TRBJ2-1, the complete variable domain reads GAGVSQSPRYKVAKRGQDVALRCDPISGHVSLFWYQQALGQGPEFLTYFQNEAQLDKSGLPSDRFFAERPEGSVSTLKIQRTQQEDSAVYLCASSVTTSGGPLYNEQFFGPGTRLTVL.

V usage is TRBV15 and J usage is TRBJ2-1; no definite D call. CDR1 and CDR2 (germline): LNHNV, YYDKDF (reference sequence). The CDR3 contains 17 residues. The V end was cut by 2 bases, the J end by 4 bases, with 18 bases between. CDR3 nucleotides: TGTGCCACCAGCAGACCAAAGGGTAGGCCCGTTTACAATGAGCAGTTCTTC. Protein sequence: CATSRPKGRPVYNEQFF.

This clonotype was observed at least ten times. The V gene is TRBV5-4, the J gene TRBJ2-4, with 9 positions matching TRBD1. The CDR3 has 16 residues. The V gene end was trimmed by 3 bases and the J gene end by 2 bases; junction bases not matched to a gene: 6. The germline CDR1 and CDR2 sequences are SGHNT and YYREEE (reference sequence). CDR3 nucleotides: TGTGCCAGCAGCTCCTACGGACAGGGGCCCAAAAACATTCAGTACTTC. Amino acids: CASSSYGQGPKNIQYF. Using reference TRBV5-4 and TRBJ2-4 for the parts outside the CDR3, the full variable domain is ETGVTQSPTHLIKTRGQQVTLRCSSQSGHNTVSWYQQALGQGPQFIFQYYREEENGRGNFPPRFSGLQFPNYSSELNVNALELDDSALYLCASSSYGQGPKNIQYFGAGTRLSVL.

This chain uses TRBV28 with TRBJ2-5; 8 nucleotides align to TRBD2. The V and J ends lost 6 bases and 5 bases, in that order; junction bases with no gene match: 8. The CDR3 length is 14 residues. Per the germline V gene, CDR1 is MDHEN and CDR2 is SYDVKM. CDR3 nucleotides: TGTGCCAGCAGCCGGGTCGGGGGGGTGGAGACCCAGTACTTC. Amino acid sequence: CASSRVGGVETQYF.

J is TRBJ2-4 and V is TRBV28; weak D call: TRBD2 (7 bases). Per the germline V gene, CDR1 is MDHEN and CDR2 is SYDVKM. The CDR3 has 15 residues. Trimming removed 3 bases at V and 4 bases at J, with 13 bases between. The CDR3 protein is CASSFEGGKKNIQYF. As DNA, the CDR3 is TGTGCCAGCAGTTTTGAGGGGGGGAAGAAAAACATTCAGTACTTC.

This clonotype showed up many times. The CDR3 region has the DNA TGTGCCAGCAGGTCAGCGGCTAGCACAGATACGCAGTATTTT. It specifies CASRSAASTDTQYF. The rearrangement links TRBV6-1 to TRBJ2-3, with D tentatively TRBD2 (5 bases). Trimming shortened V by 6 bases and J by 0 bases, and 10 bases separated the two germline ends. There are 14 residues in the CDR3. Germline CDR1 reads MNHNS; CDR2 reads SASEGT.

This clonotype appeared many times. This CDR3 reads CASSAGGVADTQYF. As DNA, the CDR3 is TGCGCCAGCAGTGCCGGGGGTGTTGCAGATACGCAGTATTTT. The V and J genes are TRBV5-1 and TRBJ2-3, with a weak D call TRBD2 (6 bases). The CDR3 totals 14 residues. Germline V gene lookup returns CDR1 SGHRS and CDR2 YFSETQ. V lost 5 bases and J 4 bases, leaving 14 bases between the germline ends.

This clonotype was recorded a few times. CDR3 sequence (DNA): TGTGCCACCAGCAGAGGGATTTTCCCGGGGGGTCCCACAGATACGCAGTATTTT. Its protein is CATSRGIFPGGPTDTQYF. V is TRBV15 and J is TRBJ2-3, with 7 bases aligning to TRBD2. V lost 1 base, J lost 2 bases, and 12 bases stayed unmatched. Germline loops: CDR1 LNHNV, CDR2 YYDKDF (reference sequence). The CDR3 sequence is 18 residues long. The full variable domain, rest sourced from reference TRBV15 and TRBJ2-3, is DAMVIQNPRYQVTQFGKPVTLSCSQTLNHNVMYWYQQKSSQAPKLLFHYYDKDFNNEADTPDNFQSRRPNTSFCFLDIRSPGLGDTAMYLCATSRGIFPGGPTDTQYFGPGTRLTVL.

This clonotype was recorded many times. The chain carries TRBV12-3 or TRBV12-4 and TRBJ1-1; D gene unclear. V was trimmed by 4 bases and J by 1 base, leaving 7 bases between them. The CDR3 spans 13 residues. The CDR3 nucleotides are TGTGCCAGCAGTTGGTCAGAGAACACTGAAGCTTTCTTT. Its protein product is CASSWSENTEAFF.

In this sample, this clonotype turned up many times. The rearrangement uses TRBV12-3 or TRBV12-4 and TRBJ1-1; TRBD1 aligns across 11 bases. V was clipped by 7 bases and J by 3 bases; unmatched bases: 4. The length of the CDR3 is 14 residues. In DNA, the CDR3 is TGTGCCAGCAACGGACAGGGGGCGGACACTGAAGCTTTCTTT. Translated, it gives CASNGQGADTEAFF.

In its sample, this clonotype was seen many times. This rearrangement joins TRBV28 to TRBJ2-7; TRBD2 might be the D (6 bases). Germline CDR1 MDHEN, CDR2 SYDVKM. The length of the CDR3 is 12 residues. Trimming took 4 bases from V and 9 from J, leaving 13 bases between them. The CDR3 reads CASSSSTGGQYF. As DNA, the CDR3 is TGTGCCAGCAGTTCCTCAACCGGGGGGCAGTACTTC.

This clonotype has a handful of counts. V gene TRBV5-4 combines with J gene TRBJ2-7; 10 nucleotides line up with TRBD1. Germline trimming cut 3 bases from V and 5 bases from J; bases unmatched to any gene: 5. CDR3 length: 14 amino acids. Germline lookup yields CDR1 SGHNT and CDR2 YYREEE (reference sequence). CDR3 in amino acids: CASSWGTGVNEQYF. The CDR3 DNA reads as TGTGCCAGCAGCTGGGGGACAGGGGTAAACGAGCAGTACTTC.

On this clonotype: A read error may explain this, as a much larger clone is one base away. The rearrangement links TRBV7-3 to TRBJ2-7, with D perhaps assigned TRBD1 or TRBD2 (5 bases each). Germline loops: CDR1 SGHTA, CDR2 FQGTGA. Trimming removed 6 bases from V and 0 bases from J, with 15 bases in between. The CDR3 extends over 15 amino acids. The CDR3 spells CASSIEGKSSYEQYF. For the CDR3, the DNA is TGTGCCAGCAGTATAGAGGGGAAGAGCTCCTACGAGCAGTACTTC.

Many counts were recorded for this clonotype. V and J are TRBV28 and TRBJ1-3; D is undetermined. V was trimmed by 3 bases and J by 2 bases, leaving 11 bases between them. From germline, CDR1 is MDHEN and CDR2 SYDVKM. This CDR3 has 15 residues. CDR3 in DNA: TGTGCCAGCAGTTTTGCGGGGTTGGCTGGAAACACCATATATTTT. Translating it yields CASSFAGLAGNTIYF.

This clonotype was detected ten times or more. The V and J genes are TRBV7-2 and TRBJ2-7; D unclear. Germline-derived CDR1 and CDR2 are SGHTA and FQGNSA. The CDR3 consists of 14 residues. V was cut by 5 bases and J by 0 bases, with 11 bases left in between. CDR3 sequence (DNA): TGTGCCAGCAGCCACTATCAAAGCTCCTACGAGCAGTACTTC. Translating gives CASSHYQSSYEQYF.